This passage covers 26 T cell receptor beta chains from one sample sequenced in a study of blood T cell repertoires in COVID-19. The method was immunoSEQ multiplex PCR; TCRdb's version includes in-frame clones alone and lacks a portion of them. The data show over 15,000 clones, with roughly 85% seen just once and roughly a third held by the top ten. The sequenced material came from peripheral blood. The receptors were gathered from a man aged 65-85 years in a cohort sampled during active COVID-19.

The chain joins TRBV5-1 to TRBJ1-1; a weak D match, TRBD1 (5 bases). The V gene lost 0 bases and the J gene lost 4 bases, with 16 bases spanning the gap. The germline V gene has CDR1 SGHRS and CDR2 YFSETQ. The CDR3 has 16 residues. Here the CDR3 reads CASSLDVGPQGTEAFF. CDR3 nucleotide sequence: TGCGCCAGCAGCTTGGATGTTGGCCCCCAGGGCACTGAAGCTTTCTTT.

The chain employs TRBV21-1 and TRBJ2-7; the D call TRBD2 from the table was never checked on the DNA. TRBV21-1 has pseudogene status. CDR3 length: 20 residues. CDR3 nucleotides: TGTGCCAGCAGCAATGCGGGATCCAGAATTGCGGATTCCATTTTCTACGAGCAGTACTTC. It translates to CASSNAGSRIADSIFYEQYF.

This clone was picked up one time. This rearrangement joins TRBV19 to TRBJ2-4; 8 bases are a match to TRBD1. The length of the CDR3 is 15 residues. The germline gives CDR1 LNHDA, CDR2 SQIVND (reference sequence). V lost 6 bases to trimming and J lost 3 bases; unmatched junction nucleotides: 7. The CDR3, as DNA: TGTGCCAGTAGCGGACAGGGATATGACAAAAACATTCAGTACTTC. Its protein product is CASSGQGYDKNIQYF.

This clone was seen more than once but under ten times. This chain connects TRBV6-6 to TRBJ1-1; no clear D. The CDR3 consists of 15 residues. CDR1 and CDR2 from the germline V gene are MNHNY and SVGAGI (reference sequence). Trimming pared 6 bases from V and 3 bases from J, leaving 17 bases between. The CDR3 protein is CASSQRQRADTEAFF. CDR3 DNA: TGTGCCAGCAGCCAACGCCAGCGGGCTGACACTGAAGCTTTCTTT.

The rearrangement links TRBV9 to TRBJ2-1; 13 bases fit TRBD2. This CDR3 spans 17 amino acids. CDR1 and CDR2 from the germline V gene are SGDLS and YYNGEE. V was pared by 4 bases and J by 4 bases, with 8 bases of the junction left unmatched. CDR3: CASSTQGLAGLYNEQFF. CDR3 coding DNA: TGTGCCAGCAGCACCCAGGGACTAGCGGGGTTATACAATGAGCAGTTCTTC.

V is TRBV24-1 and J is TRBJ1-1; D not certain. This CDR3 is built from 12 residues. Germline V CDR1 and CDR2: KGHDR, SFDVKD. Trimming pared 0 bases from V and 10 bases from J, leaving 8 bases between. This chain's CDR3 is CATSDLLEGAFF. The CDR3 DNA follows: TGTGCCACCAGTGATTTGCTGGAGGGAGCTTTCTTT.

This chain uses TRBV19 with TRBJ2-1; possible D gene TRBD2, 6 bases. The CDR3 covers 15 residues. The germline CDR1 and CDR2 sequences are LNHDA and SQIVND (reference sequence). V was cut by 7 bases and J by 2 bases, with 15 bases left in between. The DNA for the CDR3 is TGTGCCAGTAACGACGGCGGGGCTACCTACAATGAGCAGTTCTTC. The encoded protein is CASNDGGATYNEQFF. The variable domain in full, completed from reference TRBV19 and TRBJ2-1, reads DGGITQSPKYLFRKEGQNVTLSCEQNLNHDAMYWYRQDPGQGLRLIYYSQIVNDFQKGDIAEGYSVSREKKESFPLTVTSAQKNPTAFYLCASNDGGATYNEQFFGPGTRLTVL.

The genes are TRBV27 and TRBJ1-3; unclear D gene. The V and J ends lost 3 bases and 0 bases respectively, with 9 bases between them. The CDR3 has 15 residues. In germline, CDR1 is MNHEY, CDR2 SMNVEV (reference sequence). CDR3 protein: CASSFYPHSGNTIYF. As DNA, the CDR3 is TGTGCCAGCAGTTTCTACCCCCACTCTGGAAACACCATATATTTT.

The rearrangement uses TRBV5-1 and TRBJ1-6; 7 bases align to TRBD1. CDR3 length: 15 amino acids. The germline CDR1 and CDR2 sequences are SGHRS and YFSETQ. With V trimmed by 3 bases and J by 5 bases, 5 bases remained unmatched. CDR3 in amino acids: CASSSTQGDNSPLHF. The CDR3, as DNA: TGCGCCAGCAGCTCGACGCAGGGGGATAATTCACCCCTCCACTTT.

The chain employs TRBV24-1 and TRBJ2-1, with 8 bases matching TRBD2. The CDR3 contains 14 residues. The J segment lost 4 bases and the V segment lost 6 bases, leaving 4 bases of the junction unmatched. The germline V gene has CDR1 KGHDR and CDR2 SFDVKD. The CDR3 DNA follows: TGTGCCACCAGTTCGCCGGGAGGGTACAATGAGCAGTTCTTC. Encoded protein: CATSSPGGYNEQFF.

This clone has just a few counts. The V and J genes are TRBV6-5 and TRBJ2-3, with 7 bases aligning to TRBD1. Germline V gene lookup returns CDR1 MNHEY and CDR2 SVGAGI. V lost 2 bases and J lost 1; bases outside the gene matches: 0. This CDR3 is 14 amino acids long. The CDR3 DNA sequence: TGTGCCAGCAGTTACGGACAGGGCACAGATACGCAGTATTTT. This gives the protein CASSYGQGTDTQYF.

This chain uses TRBV6-5 with TRBJ2-7, with 8 bases aligning to TRBD1. The germline V gene has CDR1 MNHEY and CDR2 SVGAGI. Trimming at V came to 5 bases and at J to 3 bases, leaving 6 bases not matched to a gene. The CDR3 consists of 14 residues. CDR3 region: CASSRQGPHYEQYF. The DNA for the CDR3 is TGTGCCAGCAGTAGACAGGGGCCCCACTACGAGCAGTACTTC.

The V and J genes are TRBV3-1 (or the pseudogene TRBV3-2) and TRBJ2-1; 11 nucleotides align to TRBD2. J gave up 1 base and V 4 bases, and 6 bases lay outside the gene matches. CDR1 LGHDT and CDR2 YNNKEL come from the germline V gene (reference sequence). The CDR3 sequence is 17 residues long. CDR3 residues: CASSLLAGARSYNEQFF. The CDR3 nucleotides are TGTGCCAGCAGCCTACTAGCGGGAGCTAGATCCTACAATGAGCAGTTCTTC.

This sequence joins TRBV4-1 and TRBJ2-2; TRBD2 agrees at 9 bases. From germline, CDR1 is MGHRA and CDR2 YSYEKL. Trimming took 4 bases from V and 0 from J; bases not matched to a gene: 6. The CDR3 spans 17 residues. CDR3 sequence reads: CASSRGTSFSNTGELFF. The CDR3 nucleotides are TGCGCCAGCAGCCGAGGGACTAGCTTCTCGAACACCGGGGAGCTGTTTTTT.

This chain uses TRBV28 with TRBJ1-5; 8 bases map to TRBD1. Trimming took 6 bases from V and 2 from J; bases not matched to a gene: 0. The CDR3 spans 13 residues. The germline V gene encodes CDR1 MDHEN and CDR2 SYDVKM. As DNA, the CDR3 is TGTGCCAGCAGGACAGGGGGCAATCAGCCCCAGCATTTT. It codes for CASRTGGNQPQHF.

The V and J genes are TRBV29-1 and TRBJ1-4; tentative D call: TRBD1 (5 bases). Per germline, CDR1 SQVTM and CDR2 ANQGSEA. V shed 0 bases and J shed 10 bases, with 12 bases lying between them. CDR3 length: 13 residues. CDR3 loop: CSVEEGQTVKLFF. The CDR3 DNA follows: TGCAGCGTTGAAGAGGGGCAGACCGTAAAACTGTTTTTT.

The chain is built from TRBV7-2 and TRBJ2-3; TRBD2 agrees at 8 bases. Germline lookup yields CDR1 SGHTA and CDR2 FQGNSA. This CDR3 contains 15 residues. V shed 5 bases, J shed 4 bases, and the junction held 8 bases outside the gene matches. In DNA, the CDR3 is TGTGCCAGCAGCAAAAGCGGGAGCGGCCCAGATACGCAGTATTTT. Its protein is CASSKSGSGPDTQYF.

The chain has TRBV28 and TRBJ2-7; perhaps TRBD2 as D (6 bases). In germline, CDR1 is MDHEN, CDR2 SYDVKM. The CDR3 sequence is 14 residues long. V was trimmed by 3 bases and J by 7 bases, leaving 16 bases between them. The CDR3 region is CASSFLGTAGEQYF. Here the CDR3 DNA reads TGTGCCAGCAGTTTCCTCGGGACGGCGGGGGAGCAGTACTTC.

In its sample, this clone is medium-sized (0.01 to 0.1%). V is TRBV27 and J is TRBJ2-1; 7 bases line up with TRBD2. In germline, CDR1 is MNHEY, CDR2 SMNVEV (reference sequence). Losses at the gene ends were 5 bases for V and 0 bases for J; bases not matched to a gene: 10. The CDR3 is made up of 17 amino acids. The CDR3 is CASSPGRLAASYNEQFF. The CDR3 coding sequence is TGTGCCAGCAGTCCCGGTCGTCTAGCGGCCTCCTACAATGAGCAGTTCTTC.

V usage is TRBV9 and J usage is TRBJ2-1; D is perhaps TRBD1 (6 bases). The CDR3 sequence is 13 residues long. The germline V gene has CDR1 SGDLS and CDR2 YYNGEE. The V and J ends lost 4 bases and 9 bases respectively, with 14 bases between them. Here the CDR3 DNA reads TGTGCCAGCAGCCAGTACAGGGACCGTGAGCAGTTCTTC. It encodes CASSQYRDREQFF.

The chain has TRBV15 and TRBJ1-2; D is uncertain. The germline gives CDR1 LNHNV, CDR2 YYDKDF (reference sequence). This CDR3 contains 18 residues. Trimming left V 0 bases short and J 4 bases short, with 21 bases between. The CDR3 DNA reads as TGTGCCACCAGCAGAGAGTGGGGAGACACCCGAGGGAGCTATGGCTACACCTTC. Protein product: CATSREWGDTRGSYGYTF.

This chain joins TRBV5-1 and TRBJ2-7; the match to TRBD1 covers 8 bases. Germline V CDR1 and CDR2: SGHRS, YFSETQ. The CDR3 covers 14 residues. J gave up 3 bases and V 4 bases, and 6 bases lay outside the gene matches. CDR3 residues: CASSIDRGSYEQYF. In DNA, the CDR3 is TGCGCCAGCAGCATCGACAGGGGTAGCTACGAGCAGTACTTC.

The chain combines TRBV28 with TRBJ1-6; 7 positions match TRBD1. CDR1 and CDR2 (germline): MDHEN, SYDVKM. V gave up 1 base and J gave up 13 bases; unmatched junction bases: 1. The CDR3 is 12 residues long. DNA for the CDR3: TGTGCCAGCAGTTTATTCAGGGGGCCCCTCCACTTT. Translated: CASSLFRGPLHF.

DNA for the CDR3: TGTGCCAGCAGTACTACTAGGGCCGAGCAGTACTTC. It is translated as CASSTTRAEQYF. The rearrangement joins TRBV6-2 or TRBV6-3 to TRBJ2-7, with a weak D call TRBD2 (5 bases). The germline V gene encodes CDR1 MNHEY and CDR2 SVGEGT. The CDR3 is 12 amino acids. V lost 5 bases, J lost 6 bases, and 11 bases lay in between.

The CDR3 coding sequence is TGTGCCAGCAGCTTCCAAGCGGGGCCCTACGAGCAGTACTTC. As protein: CASSFQAGPYEQYF. V is TRBV11-2 and J is TRBJ2-7; 7 bases match TRBD2. Germline CDR1 SGHAT, CDR2 FQNNGV. V was clipped by 3 bases and J by 2 bases; unmatched bases: 4. This CDR3 has 14 residues.

The CDR3 sequence is CAIWPGGSGANVLTF. Here the CDR3 DNA reads TGTGCCATCTGGCCAGGGGGATCTGGGGCCAACGTCCTGACTTTC. The chain has TRBV10-3 and TRBJ2-6; 7 bases agree with TRBD1. CDR1 is ENHRY and CDR2 is SYGVKD in the germline V gene. The CDR3 covers 15 residues. V shed 8 bases and J 1 base; nucleotides not matched to a gene: 5.